This entry is about one TCR beta chain. Its antigen is unknown. This entry is derived from a study of cytomegalovirus exposure and HLA in healthy donors. With 60 Vbeta and 13 Jbeta primers, the PCR was carried out. Libraries were prepared by immunoSEQ multiplex PCR; TCRdb keeps only in-frame clonotypes and omits some of them. The data show fewer than 100,000 clones, with under 80% seen just once and less than 9% held by the top ten. The germline V gene has CDR1 SGHNT and CDR2 YENEEA. The V and J ends lost 1 base and 4 bases respectively, with 11 bases between them. The CDR3 spans 15 residues. Findings and caveats of the study: Sequence variants that were highly shared formed a cluster that was likely a sequencing artifact. Reports described diagnosis of cytomegalovirus status by the classifier as highly specific and sensitive. The investigators catalogued 160 or so TCR beta chains as cytomegalovirus-associated.

This TCR was sampled from a man aged 35-49 years in good health and CMV-seropositive. The chain employs TRBV11-3 and TRBJ2-1; perhaps TRBD1 as D (5 bases). The sequenced sample consisted of PBMCs. CDR3 residues: CASSLGRAGYNEQFF. Here the CDR3 DNA reads TGTGCCAGCAGCTTAGGACGGGCAGGGTACAATGAGCAGTTCTTC.